This TCR beta chain was retrieved from a study of control samples from healthy donors and cancer patients. Some clones are missing from TCRdb's copy, which holds only in-frame ones; the method was immunoSEQ multiplex PCR. In the table there are 90,000 to 100,000 clones, 70% to 85% of which are singletons. Looked up from germline, CDR1 is SGHTA and CDR2 is FQGNSA. CDR3 size: 13 residues. The V and J ends lost 2 bases and 8 bases respectively, with 12 bases between them. The chain is built from TRBV7-2 and TRBJ1-2, with D possibly TRBD1 on 5 matching bases. The TCR was taken from a man in his sixties or seventies with lung cancer. Sequenced input: PBMCs. This CDR3 is CASSLSVRDGYTF. The CDR3 region has the DNA TGTGCCAGCAGCTTAAGTGTGAGGGACGGCTACACCTTC.